This is a list of T cell receptor beta chains from one sample in a study of cytomegalovirus exposure and HLA in healthy donors. Sequencing used immunoSEQ multiplex PCR; TCRdb keeps in-frame clones, though not all of them. This table lists some 64,000 clones. The source material was PBMCs. These receptors were taken from a woman in her twenties or thirties in good health and CMV-seronegative. The CDR3 runs from the conserved cysteine through the conserved F or W. The D gene is left open where the match is weak.

>-|TRBJ1-2|TRBV5-6
CASTSLAGSGYTF
TGTGCCAGCACCTCTCTCGCGGGGAGTGGCTACACCTTC
>-|TRBJ2-7|TRBV4-2
CASSQGGEYEQYF
TGTGCCAGCAGCCAAGGCGGGGAATACGAGCAGTACTTC
>TRBD1|TRBJ2-7|TRBV15
CATSREGGVGEQYF
TGTGCCACCAGCAGAGAAGGGGGCGTCGGCGAGCAGTACTTC
>-|TRBJ1-2|TRBV6-5
CASSYQGNGYTF
TGTGCCAGCAGTTACCAGGGGAATGGCTACACCTTC
>TRBD1|TRBJ2-2|TRBV20-1
CSAGTAGELFF
TGCAGTGCCGGGACAGCCGGGGAGCTGTTTTTT
>-|TRBJ1-5|TRBV7-9
CASSLGSFQGSQHF
TGTGCCAGCAGCTTAGGCTCCTTCCAGGGCTCCCAGCATTTT
>TRBD1|TRBJ2-7|TRBV27
CASTRTGGSYEQYF
TGTGCCAGCACTAGGACAGGGGGTTCCTACGAGCAGTACTTC
>TRBD1|TRBJ2-1|TRBV15
CATSGYRGHRDEQFF
TGTGCCACCAGCGGATACAGGGGGCATCGCGATGAGCAGTTCTTC
>-|TRBJ2-5|TRBV4-2
CASSQDRGETQYF
TGTGCCAGCAGCCAAGATAGGGGGGAGACCCAGTACTTC
>TRBD2|TRBJ2-1|TRBV7-9
CASNRGGDYEQFF
TGTGCCAGCAACCGGGGGGGTGACTATGAGCAGTTCTTC
>TRBD1|TRBJ2-2|TRBV6-4
CASSGQGDTGELFF
TGTGCCAGCAGTGGACAGGGGGACACCGGGGAGCTGTTTTTT
>-|TRBJ2-7|TRBV28
CASSVPEAGYYEQYF
TGTGCCAGCAGTGTGCCCGAGGCCGGATACTACGAGCAGTACTTC
>-|TRBJ1-2|TRBV30
CAWSLDRNYGYTF
TGTGCCTGGAGTTTAGACAGAAACTATGGCTACACCTTC
>-|TRBJ1-3|TRBV7-9
CASSPLDSGNTIYF
TGTGCCAGCAGCCCACTTGACTCTGGAAACACCATATATTTT
>-|TRBJ2-2|TRBV18
CASSSKPVGGELFF
TGTGCCAGCTCCTCAAAGCCGGTTGGCGGGGAGCTGTTTTTT
>TRBD1|TRBJ1-6|TRBV2
CASNNRGESPLHF
TGTGCCAGCAACAACAGGGGGGAATCACCCCTCCACTTT
>TRBD1|TRBJ2-7|TRBV10-3
CAISHEGAVDEQYF
TGTGCCATCAGCCACGAGGGGGCGGTGGACGAGCAGTACTTC
>TRBD1|TRBJ2-7|TRBV28
CASSTTGPPYEQYF
TGTGCCAGCAGTACGACAGGGCCCCCCTACGAGCAGTACTTC
>TRBD2|TRBJ2-3|TRBV30
CAFAGGGTDTQYF
TGTGCCTTTGCGGGGGGTGGTACAGATACGCAGTATTTT
>-|TRBJ2-6|TRBV7-3
CASSLRLESGANVLTF
TGTGCCAGCAGCCTTCGTTTGGAGTCTGGGGCCAACGTCCTGACTTTC
>-|TRBJ2-7|TRBV6-5
CASSYAEGYEQYF
TGTGCCAGCAGTTACGCTGAGGGCTACGAGCAGTACTTC
>TRBD1|TRBJ1-2|TRBV28
CASTIGGRGDYGYTF
TGTGCCAGCACCATAGGGGGCAGGGGGGACTATGGCTACACCTTC
>TRBD1|TRBJ2-2|TRBV9
CASSGQGSTGELFF
TGTGCCAGCAGCGGACAGGGGTCCACCGGGGAGCTGTTTTTT
>TRBD1|TRBJ2-7|TRBV11-2
CASSLRTGAYEQYF
TGTGCCAGCAGCCTACGGACAGGGGCCTACGAGCAGTACTTC
>-|TRBJ1-1|TRBV6-5
CASSYNLRGNGEAFF
TGTGCCAGCAGTTATAACTTGCGGGGAAATGGTGAAGCTTTCTTT
>TRBD2|TRBJ2-7|TRBV19
CASSPRGGGLAGASYEQYF
TGTGCCAGTAGTCCTAGGGGAGGGGGACTAGCGGGTGCCTCCTACGAGCAGTACTTC
>-|TRBJ2-7|TRBV7-3
CASSSDSGYEQYF
TGTGCCAGCAGCTCCGATTCAGGGTACGAGCAGTACTTC
>-|TRBJ2-2|TRBV5-4
CASSVTDRAGELFF
TGTGCCAGCAGCGTGACAGATCGGGCCGGGGAGCTGTTTTTT
>-|TRBJ2-1|TRBV4-1
CASSPGTGAYNEQFF
TGCGCCAGCAGTCCCGGGACTGGGGCCTACAATGAGCAGTTCTTC
>-|TRBJ1-5|TRBV19
CASSPWGRVPQPQHF
TGTGCCAGTAGCCCATGGGGCAGGGTTCCTCAGCCCCAGCATTTT
>TRBD1|TRBJ2-7|TRBV4-1
CASSQNRDSYYEQYF
TGCGCCAGCAGCCAAAACCGGGACAGCTACTACGAGCAGTACTTC
>-|TRBJ1-2|TRBV6-5
CASSYKGQGYGYTF
TGTGCCAGCAGTTACAAAGGTCAGGGCTATGGCTACACCTTC
>TRBD2|TRBJ2-3|TRBV5-1
CASSLVASGGFSLVSTQYF
TGCGCCAGCAGCTTGGTGGCTAGCGGGGGGTTCAGTTTAGTCAGTACGCAGTATTTT
>-|TRBJ2-1|TRBV10-3
CAISLQGSEQFF
TGTGCCATCAGCCTTCAGGGTAGCGAGCAGTTCTTC
>-|TRBJ2-7|TRBV7-9
CASSLSLLYEQYF
TGTGCCAGCAGCTTAAGTTTACTGTACGAGCAGTACTTC
>-|TRBJ2-4|TRBV27
CASSLSLLAKNIQYF
TGTGCCAGCAGTTTGAGTCTGCTAGCCAAAAACATTCAGTACTTC
>-|TRBJ1-2|TRBV27
CASSLRPGRQAKGYTF
TGTGCCAGCAGTTTACGACCAGGGCGGCAAGCGAAGGGCTACACCTTC
>TRBD2|TRBJ2-2|TRBV19
CASSFGLAGGPGELFF
TGTGCCAGTAGTTTTGGACTAGCGGGGGGCCCCGGGGAGCTGTTTTTT
>-|TRBJ1-4|TRBV6-5
CASSYSGGEGEKLFF
TGTGCCAGCAGTTACTCAGGCGGGGAAGGGGAAAAACTGTTTTTT
>-|TRBJ2-7|TRBV5-1
CASSFDRRIEQYF
TGCGCCAGCAGCTTTGACAGGAGAATCGAGCAGTACTTC
>-|TRBJ2-5|TRBV29-1
CSANLGWGGVETQYF
TGCAGCGCCAATTTGGGGTGGGGCGGAGTGGAGACCCAGTACTTC